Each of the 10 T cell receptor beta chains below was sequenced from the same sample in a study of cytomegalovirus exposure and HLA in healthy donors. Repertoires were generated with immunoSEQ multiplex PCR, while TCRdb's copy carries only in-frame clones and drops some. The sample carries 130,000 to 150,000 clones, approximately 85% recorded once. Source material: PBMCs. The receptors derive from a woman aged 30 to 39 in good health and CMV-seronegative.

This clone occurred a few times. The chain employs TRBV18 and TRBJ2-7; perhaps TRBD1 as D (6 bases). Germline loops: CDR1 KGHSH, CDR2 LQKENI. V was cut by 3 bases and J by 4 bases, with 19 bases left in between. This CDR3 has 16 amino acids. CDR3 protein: CASSPFGGGSGYEQYF. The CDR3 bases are TGTGCCAGCTCACCCTTCGGTGGGGGCTCGGGGTACGAGCAGTACTTC.

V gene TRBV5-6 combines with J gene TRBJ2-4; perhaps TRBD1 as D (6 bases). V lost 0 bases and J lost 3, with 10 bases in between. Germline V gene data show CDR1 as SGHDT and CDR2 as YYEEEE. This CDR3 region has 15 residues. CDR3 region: CASSLVRGNKNIQYF. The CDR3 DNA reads TGTGCCAGCAGCTTGGTCAGGGGTAACAAAAACATTCAGTACTTC.

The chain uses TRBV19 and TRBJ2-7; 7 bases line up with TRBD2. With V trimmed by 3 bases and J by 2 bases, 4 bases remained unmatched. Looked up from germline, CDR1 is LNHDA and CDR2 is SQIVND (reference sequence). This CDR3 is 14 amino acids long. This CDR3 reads CASSIGTTPYEQYF. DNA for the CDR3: TGTGCCAGTAGTATTGGGACTACCCCCTACGAGCAGTACTTC.

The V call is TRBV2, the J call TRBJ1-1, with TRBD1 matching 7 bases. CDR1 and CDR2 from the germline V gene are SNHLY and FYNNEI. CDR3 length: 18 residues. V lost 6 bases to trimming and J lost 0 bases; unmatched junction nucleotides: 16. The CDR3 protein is CASSVDRETNNMNTEAFF. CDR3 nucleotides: TGTGCCAGCAGCGTAGACAGGGAAACGAATAACATGAACACTGAAGCTTTCTTT.

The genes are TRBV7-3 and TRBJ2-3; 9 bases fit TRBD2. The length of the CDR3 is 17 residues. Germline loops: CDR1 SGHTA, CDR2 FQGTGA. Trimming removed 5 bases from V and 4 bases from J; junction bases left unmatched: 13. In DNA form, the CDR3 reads TGTGCCAGCAGCCCCGACGCGCGGGGGGGCGCGGCAGATACGCAGTATTTT. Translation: CASSPDARGGAADTQYF.

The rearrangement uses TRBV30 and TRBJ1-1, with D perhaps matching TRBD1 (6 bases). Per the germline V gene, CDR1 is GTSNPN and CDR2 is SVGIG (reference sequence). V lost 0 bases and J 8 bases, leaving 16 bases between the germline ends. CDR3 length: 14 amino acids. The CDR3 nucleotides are TGTGCCTGGAGTGTATTATCAGGGGCTTCCGAAGCTTTCTTT. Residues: CAWSVLSGASEAFF.

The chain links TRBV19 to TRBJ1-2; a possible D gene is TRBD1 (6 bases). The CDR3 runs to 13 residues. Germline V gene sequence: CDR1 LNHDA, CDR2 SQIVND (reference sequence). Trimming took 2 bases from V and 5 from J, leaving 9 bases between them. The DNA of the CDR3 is TGTGCCAGTAGTATAAGGCAGGGGTATGGCTACACCTTC. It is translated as CASSIRQGYGYTF.

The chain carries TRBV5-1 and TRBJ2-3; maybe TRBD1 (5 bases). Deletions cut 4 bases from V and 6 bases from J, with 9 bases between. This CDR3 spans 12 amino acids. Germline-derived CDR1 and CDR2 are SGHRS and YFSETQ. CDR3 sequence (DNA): TGCGCCAGCAGCCCACCAGGGGATACGCAGTATTTT. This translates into CASSPPGDTQYF.

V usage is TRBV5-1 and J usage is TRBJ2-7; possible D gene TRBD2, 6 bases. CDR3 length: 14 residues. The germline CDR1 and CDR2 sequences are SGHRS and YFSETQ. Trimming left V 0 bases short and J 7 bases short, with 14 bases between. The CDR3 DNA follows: TGCGCCAGCAGCTTGGCGGCGGGGACGGGGGAGCAGTACTTC. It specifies CASSLAAGTGEQYF.

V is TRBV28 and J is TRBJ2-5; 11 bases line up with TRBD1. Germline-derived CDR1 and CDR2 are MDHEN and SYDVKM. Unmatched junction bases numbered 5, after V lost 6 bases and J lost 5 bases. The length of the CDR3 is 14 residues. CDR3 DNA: TGTGCCAGCAGCGGGACAGGGGGAGCGGAGACCCAGTACTTC. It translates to CASSGTGGAETQYF.